This T cell receptor (beta chain) was identified in a study of blood T cell repertoires in COVID-19. Overall study: Sites in the United States, Italy and Spain provided acute and convalescent COVID-19 samples. PBMCs, B-cell-depleted T cells, or T cells were the source of the cDNA or gDNA that made up the material.

Authors' processing steps: Quantification of nucleated cells was approximated via reference gene primer amplification. Profiling relied on immunoSEQ multiplex PCR, and the TCRdb table lists in-frame clones only, not all of them. D and trimming come from the DNA, and the V and J calls and clone size come from that table. This table has a few hundred thousand clones, 84% appearing once. CDR1 MNHEY and CDR2 SVGEGT come from the germline V gene. Trimming pared 2 bases from V and 5 bases from J, leaving 17 bases between. The CDR3 is made up of 16 amino acids. This sequence originates from a woman older than 75 with active or convalescent COVID-19. The sequenced material came from peripheral blood. The chain links TRBV6-2 or TRBV6-3 to TRBJ2-3; TRBD1 might be the D (6 bases). CDR3 sequence reads: CASSYEGGVGLDTQYF. The CDR3 DNA reads TGTGCCAGCAGTTACGAAGGGGGAGTAGGACTAGATACGCAGTATTTT.